Below are 22 T cell receptor beta chains sequenced from a single sample in a study of blood T cell repertoires in COVID-19. Repertoires were generated with immunoSEQ multiplex PCR, while TCRdb's copy carries only in-frame clones and drops some. The sample contains about 310,000 clones, approximately 86% of which appear only once. What was sequenced was PBMCs or T cells enriched from blood (not recorded which). The receptor source for this set is a woman aged 18-35 years who had recovered from COVID-19.

V and J are TRBV2 and TRBJ1-3; a possible D gene is TRBD1 (6 bases). Per germline, CDR1 SNHLY and CDR2 FYNNEI. The CDR3 extends over 12 amino acids. The V end lost 7 bases, the J end lost 8 bases, and 12 bases lay between the germline ends. Here the CDR3 DNA reads TGTGCCAGCACCGTACAGGGCTACACCATATATTTT. This sequence encodes CASTVQGYTIYF.

J is TRBJ2-1 and V is TRBV4-3; perhaps TRBD2 as D (6 bases). This CDR3 comprises 19 residues. CDR1 is LGHNA and CDR2 is YSLEER in the germline V gene. V lost 1 base, J lost 3 bases, and 22 bases lay in between. The CDR3 DNA sequence: TGCGCCAGCAGCCAAGCGGAATCCCTCATCGGGGGATACTACAATGAGCAGTTCTTC. Protein product: CASSQAESLIGGYYNEQFF.

The chain combines TRBV6-4 with TRBJ1-3; 9 positions match TRBD1. This CDR3 contains 18 residues. V lost 0 bases, J lost 4 bases, and 10 bases stayed unmatched. From germline, CDR1 is MRHNA and CDR2 SNTAGT. The CDR3 region is CASSDSKGQGASGNTIYF. The CDR3 nucleotides are TGTGCCAGCAGTGACTCTAAGGGACAGGGCGCTTCGGGAAACACCATATATTTT.

This chain connects TRBV2 to TRBJ2-5; 9 positions match TRBD2. Trimming took 2 bases from V and 1 from J; bases not matched to a gene: 11. Germline assignment: CDR1 SNHLY and CDR2 FYNNEI. This CDR3 is built from 18 residues. The CDR3 DNA follows: TGTGCCAGCAGTGAAATGGCTAGCGGGAATCCTGTCCAAGAGACCCAGTACTTC. Translation: CASSEMASGNPVQETQYF.

The rearrangement uses TRBV28 and TRBJ2-3, with 7 bases aligning to TRBD1. The CDR3 is 13 residues long. The V segment lost 2 bases and the J segment 10 bases; nucleotides outside the gene matches: 6. CDR1 is MDHEN, CDR2 SYDVKM, per germline. CDR3 sequence: CASSLNQGTAQYF. As DNA, the CDR3 is TGTGCCAGCAGTTTAAACCAAGGGACAGCGCAGTATTTT.

This rearrangement joins TRBV19 to TRBJ1-1; 9 nucleotides line up with TRBD1. Germline V gene sequence: CDR1 LNHDA, CDR2 SQIVND (reference sequence). Trimming cost V 6 bases and J 7 bases; bases outside gene matches: 9. The CDR3 contains 14 residues. The CDR3 DNA sequence: TGTGCCAGTAGCCCGACCGGGACAGGGTTTGAAGCTTTCTTT. Translation: CASSPTGTGFEAFF.

V and J are TRBV10-1 and TRBJ1-2; tentative D call: TRBD1 (5 bases). Trimming removed 0 bases from V and 4 bases from J, with 9 bases in between. The CDR3 sequence is 14 residues long. CDR1 is WNHNN and CDR2 is SYGVQD in the germline V gene (reference sequence). The CDR3 sequence: CASSESGLCYGYTF. CDR3 sequence (DNA): TGCGCCAGCAGTGAGTCGGGGCTGTGCTATGGCTACACCTTC.

The chain couples TRBV3-1 (or the pseudogene TRBV3-2) to TRBJ1-3, with unresolved D. CDR3 length: 13 residues. The V gene lost 0 bases and the J gene lost 8 bases, with 8 bases spanning the gap. Per the germline V gene, CDR1 is LGHDT and CDR2 is YNNKEL (reference sequence). The CDR3 loop is CASSQEKPDTIYF. Here the CDR3 DNA reads TGTGCCAGCAGCCAAGAAAAACCGGACACCATATATTTT.

The chain joins TRBV11-2 to TRBJ2-2; D is possibly TRBD1 (5 bases). Germline V gene lookup returns CDR1 SGHAT and CDR2 FQNNGV. V was pared by 0 bases and J by 4 bases, with 12 bases between. The CDR3 is 16 residues long. The CDR3 protein is CASSLDYGQTTGELFF. Here the CDR3 DNA reads TGTGCCAGCAGCTTAGATTATGGACAAACCACCGGGGAGCTGTTTTTT.

The sample holds one count of this clone. The chain joins TRBV19 to TRBJ2-7, with 8 bases that match TRBD2. After removal of 2 bases from V and 6 bases from J, the junction contained 9 bases not matched to a gene. CDR3 length equals 15 residues. CDR1 is LNHDA, CDR2 SQIVND, per germline (reference sequence). CDR3: CASSISGSNTLEQYF. CDR3 bases: TGTGCCAGTAGTATAAGCGGGAGTAACACACTCGAGCAGTACTTC.

The CDR3, as DNA: TGCGCCAGCAGCCAAGGGGCAGGGGTTCATTATGGCTACACCTTC. Translating gives CASSQGAGVHYGYTF. This chain links TRBV4-3 with TRBJ1-2; tentatively, D is TRBD1 (6 bases). Germline-derived CDR1 and CDR2 are LGHNA and YSLEER. The CDR3 length is 15 residues. Trimming stripped 1 base from V and 5 bases from J, with 14 bases between.

The chain uses TRBV3-1 (or the pseudogene TRBV3-2) and TRBJ2-3; 8 bases agree with TRBD2. V lost 0 bases to trimming and J lost 2 bases; unmatched junction nucleotides: 10. The CDR3 has 18 amino acids. CDR1 LGHDT and CDR2 YNNKEL come from the germline V gene (reference sequence). The CDR3 nucleotides are TGTGCCAGCAGCCAAGATTTGCGGGGGGACCCCTTCACAGATACGCAGTATTTT. Residues: CASSQDLRGDPFTDTQYF.

In this sample, this clone turned up a few times. The CDR3 loop is CASSPQQGATDTQYF. CDR3 nucleotide sequence: TGTGCCAGCAGTCCCCAACAGGGGGCCACAGATACGCAGTATTTT. The chain couples TRBV6-5 to TRBJ2-3; 9 positions agree with TRBD1. The CDR3 is made up of 15 amino acids. Germline V gene lookup returns CDR1 MNHEY and CDR2 SVGAGI. J lost 2 bases, V lost 5 bases, and 5 bases had no gene match.

The rearrangement joins TRBV28 to TRBJ2-1; 7 nucleotides match TRBD2. The V gene's germline CDR1 is MDHEN and CDR2 SYDVKM. The CDR3 has 16 amino acids. V lost 3 bases, J lost 5 bases, and 10 bases stayed unmatched. The CDR3 DNA follows: TGTGCCAGCAGTTTTTTCTCCGGGGGGACTCACAATGAGCAGTTCTTC. Translation: CASSFFSGGTHNEQFF.

The CDR3 spells CASSPPRLAEQETQYF. For the CDR3, the DNA is TGTGCCAGCAGCCCCCCCCGGCTAGCGGAACAAGAGACCCAGTACTTC. The rearrangement links TRBV7-2 to TRBJ2-5; TRBD2 agrees at 7 bases. V was clipped by 5 bases and J by 2 bases; unmatched bases: 11. The CDR3 covers 16 residues. Per germline, CDR1 SGHTA and CDR2 FQGNSA.

The chain uses TRBV4-3 and TRBJ2-1, with TRBD1 matching over 7 bases. V lost 4 bases to trimming and J lost 9 bases; unmatched junction nucleotides: 9. Per germline, CDR1 LGHNA and CDR2 YSLEER. The CDR3 has 14 amino acids. The CDR3 nucleotides read TGCGCCAGCAGCCGAAAGACAGGGTATGGTGAGCAGTTCTTC. Amino acids: CASSRKTGYGEQFF.

The CDR3 region is CASSSPGGILPNEKLFF. The CDR3 DNA follows: TGTGCCAGCAGCTCCCCAGGGGGAATTTTGCCTAATGAAAAACTGTTTTTT. The chain carries TRBV7-6 and TRBJ1-4, with 7 bases matching TRBD1. The CDR3 extends over 17 amino acids. V dropped 4 bases and J dropped 3; count of bases not matched to a gene: 11. Germline-derived CDR1 and CDR2 are SGHVS and FNYEAQ.

This chain's CDR3 is CASSEVGGKSYEQYF. The CDR3 region has the DNA TGTGCCAGCAGTGAAGTTGGAGGGAAGTCCTACGAGCAGTACTTC. This chain connects TRBV2 to TRBJ2-7, with D possibly TRBD2 on 6 matching bases. Trimming cost V 1 base and J 1 base, with 11 bases left between them. This CDR3 contains 15 residues. The V gene's germline CDR1 is SNHLY and CDR2 FYNNEI.

V usage is TRBV7-9 and J usage is TRBJ1-3; 7 nucleotides line up with TRBD1. The V and J ends lost 1 base and 0 bases, in that order; junction bases with no gene match: 6. The germline gives CDR1 SEHNR, CDR2 FQNEAQ (reference sequence). The CDR3 has 17 residues. The CDR3 DNA sequence: TGTGCCAGCAGCTTAGTTACCGGGACAGACTCTGGAAACACCATATATTTT. This sequence encodes CASSLVTGTDSGNTIYF.

The rearrangement links TRBV29-1 to TRBJ2-1, with a weak D call TRBD1 (7 bases). V was clipped by 1 base and J by 3 bases, with 16 bases between them. Germline CDR1 and CDR2: SQVTM and ANQGSEA. The length of the CDR3 is 16 residues. CDR3 loop: CSVEVPQGGDYNEQFF. CDR3 sequence (DNA): TGCAGCGTTGAAGTTCCCCAGGGGGGTGACTACAATGAGCAGTTCTTC.

V and J are TRBV19 and TRBJ2-7, with D possibly TRBD1 on 6 matching bases. This CDR3 contains 15 residues. The V gene's germline CDR1 is LNHDA and CDR2 SQIVND (reference sequence). Trimming took off 7 bases at V and 3 bases at J, with 19 bases between the two ends. The CDR3 loop reads CASTANREPYYEQYF. The CDR3 coding sequence is TGTGCCAGTACCGCGAACAGGGAACCTTACTACGAGCAGTACTTC.

The V call is TRBV4-3, the J call TRBJ2-7, with 10 bases that match TRBD2. The CDR3 sequence is 15 residues long. Germline V lookup: CDR1 LGHNA, CDR2 YSLEER. V lost 3 bases to trimming and J lost 3 bases; unmatched junction nucleotides: 5. In DNA form, the CDR3 reads TGCGCCAGCAGCCACGGGCTAGCGGGAGTCTACGAGCAGTACTTC. Protein: CASSHGLAGVYEQYF.